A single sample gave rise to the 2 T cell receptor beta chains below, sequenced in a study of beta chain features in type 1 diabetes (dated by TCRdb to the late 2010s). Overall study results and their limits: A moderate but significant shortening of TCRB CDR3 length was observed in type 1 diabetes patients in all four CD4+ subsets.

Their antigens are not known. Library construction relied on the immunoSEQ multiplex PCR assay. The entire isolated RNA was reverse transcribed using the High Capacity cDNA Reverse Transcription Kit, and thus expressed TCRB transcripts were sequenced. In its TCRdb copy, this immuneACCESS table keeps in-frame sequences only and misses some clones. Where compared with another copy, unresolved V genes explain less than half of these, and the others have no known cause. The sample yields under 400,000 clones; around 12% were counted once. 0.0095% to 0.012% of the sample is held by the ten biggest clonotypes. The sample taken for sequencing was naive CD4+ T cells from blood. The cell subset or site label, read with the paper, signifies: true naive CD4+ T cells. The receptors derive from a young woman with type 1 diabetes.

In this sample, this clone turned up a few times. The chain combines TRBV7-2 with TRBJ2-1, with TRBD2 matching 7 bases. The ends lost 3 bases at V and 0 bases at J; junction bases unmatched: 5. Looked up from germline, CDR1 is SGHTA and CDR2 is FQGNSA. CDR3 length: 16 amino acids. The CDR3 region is CASSLTGGRSYNEQFF. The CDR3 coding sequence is TGTGCCAGCAGCTTGACGGGAGGCCGCTCCTACAATGAGCAGTTCTTC.

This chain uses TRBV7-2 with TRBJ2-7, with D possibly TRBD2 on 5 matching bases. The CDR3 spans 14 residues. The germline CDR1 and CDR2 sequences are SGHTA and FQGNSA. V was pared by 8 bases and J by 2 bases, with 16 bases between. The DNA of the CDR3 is TGTGCCAGCCGGCAAGTGAGCGGACCCTACGAGCAGTACTTC. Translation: CASRQVSGPYEQYF.